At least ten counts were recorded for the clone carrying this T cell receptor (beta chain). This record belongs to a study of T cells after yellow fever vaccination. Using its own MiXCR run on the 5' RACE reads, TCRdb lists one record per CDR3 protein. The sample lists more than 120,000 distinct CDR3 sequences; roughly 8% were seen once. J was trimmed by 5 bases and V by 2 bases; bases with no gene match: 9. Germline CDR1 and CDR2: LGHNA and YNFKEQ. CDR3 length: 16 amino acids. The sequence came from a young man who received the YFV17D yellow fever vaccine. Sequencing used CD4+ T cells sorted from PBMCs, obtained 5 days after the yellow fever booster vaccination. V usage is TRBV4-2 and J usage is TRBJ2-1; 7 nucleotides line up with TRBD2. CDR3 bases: TGTGCCAGCAGCCAACAAACTAGCGTACCTCACAATGAGCAGTTCTTC. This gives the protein CASSQQTSVPHNEQFF.